Shown below are 15 T cell receptor beta chains from a single sample sequenced in a study of cytotoxic CD8 clonotypes in ibrutinib-treated CLL. Some clones are missing from TCRdb's copy, which holds only in-frame ones; the method was immunoSEQ multiplex PCR. The table lists fewer than 400,000 clones, 67% of them singletons. Here the sequenced sample was PBMCs, taken after 36 months of ibrutinib treatment. The receptor source for this set is a human donor with chronic lymphocytic leukemia.

The chain has TRBV7-2 and TRBJ1-2; D is ambiguous. This CDR3 is 13 amino acids long. CDR1 is SGHTA and CDR2 is FQGNSA in the germline V gene. V was cut by 1 base and J by 2 bases, with 5 bases left in between. Here the CDR3 DNA reads TGTGCCAGCAGCTTAGGGACCAACTATGGCTACACCTTC. Amino acids: CASSLGTNYGYTF.

V and J are TRBV30 and TRBJ1-5; TRBD1 might be the D (5 bases). The CDR3 loop spans 11 amino acids. The V gene's germline CDR1 is GTSNPN and CDR2 SVGIG (reference sequence). CDR3 protein: CERGTGKPQHF. The CDR3 DNA follows: TGTGAGAGGGGTACAGGAAAGCCCCAGCATTTT.

The V gene is TRBV19, the J gene TRBJ2-7; D is uncertain. V was pared by 5 bases and J by 3 bases, with 11 bases between. The CDR3 contains 13 residues. The V gene's germline CDR1 is LNHDA and CDR2 SQIVND (reference sequence). The CDR3 sequence is CASSHYLGYEQYF. CDR3 DNA sequence: TGTGCCAGTAGTCACTACCTCGGCTACGAGCAGTACTTC. The whole variable domain, filled in from reference TRBV19 and TRBJ2-7, reads DGGITQSPKYLFRKEGQNVTLSCEQNLNHDAMYWYRQDPGQGLRLIYYSQIVNDFQKGDIAEGYSVSREKKESFPLTVTSAQKNPTAFYLCASSHYLGYEQYFGPGTRLTVT.

The chain has TRBV28 and TRBJ2-2, with D perhaps TRBD2 (7 bases). The V gene lost 6 bases and the J gene lost 7 bases, with 18 bases spanning the gap. This CDR3 comprises 15 residues. Germline CDR1 reads MDHEN; CDR2 reads SYDVKM. CDR3 DNA: TGTGCCAGCAGCTCCCCCGGGGGGCTGGACGGGGAGCTGTTTTTT. Residues: CASSSPGGLDGELFF.

The chain links TRBV21-1 to TRBJ1-5. TRBV21-1 is annotated as a pseudogene. CDR3 length equals 17 residues. CDR3 in DNA: TGTGCCAGCAGCAAAGTTCGCGAGCGAGGGGGCAATCAGCCCCAGCATTTT. This encodes CASSKVRERGGNQPQHF.

The rearrangement joins TRBV5-1 to TRBJ2-1; 10 nucleotides agree with TRBD2. Per the germline V gene, CDR1 is SGHRS and CDR2 is YFSETQ. The CDR3 has 14 amino acids. The ends lost 6 bases at V and 8 bases at J; junction bases unmatched: 8. The CDR3 DNA sequence: TGCGCCAGCACTCGGGAGCGGGAGGGCGATGAGCAGTTCTTC. Translation gives CASTREREGDEQFF.

The chain couples TRBV7-6 to TRBJ2-1; 8 positions agree with TRBD2. J gave up 3 bases and V 5 bases, and 9 bases lay outside the gene matches. CDR1 is SGHVS, CDR2 FNYEAQ, per germline. The CDR3 spans 16 residues. This chain's CDR3 is CASSQRTSPDYNEQFF. The CDR3 nucleotides read TGTGCCAGCAGCCAGAGGACTAGCCCGGACTACAATGAGCAGTTCTTC.

With respect to this clone: This same CDR3 is encoded by further DNA sequences in the sample. The gene calls are TRBV29-1 and TRBJ1-2; D might be TRBD1 (6 bases). This CDR3 region has 11 residues. In germline, CDR1 is SQVTM, CDR2 ANQGSEA. V lost 4 bases to trimming and J lost 3 bases, with 6 bases between them. The CDR3, as DNA: TGCAGCGTTGGACAGGACTATGGCTACACCTTC. This sequence encodes CSVGQDYGYTF.

The CDR3 reads CASSRATDTQYF. The CDR3 DNA reads TGTGCCAGCAGCCGAGCTACAGATACGCAGTATTTT. The chain couples TRBV7-6 to TRBJ2-3, with D unclear. Per germline, CDR1 SGHVS and CDR2 FNYEAQ. The CDR3 extends over 12 amino acids. The germline V and J ends were trimmed by 5 bases and 3 bases, with 6 bases remaining between them.

The J gene is TRBJ1-5, the V gene TRBV28; D gene uncertain. The V gene's germline CDR1 is MDHEN and CDR2 SYDVKM. CDR3 length equals 15 residues. Trimming left V 1 base short and J 0 bases short, with 7 bases between. In DNA form, the CDR3 reads TGTGCCAGCAGTTTATTTGGGAATAGCAATCAGCCCCAGCATTTT. Encoded protein: CASSLFGNSNQPQHF.

V gene TRBV10-3 combines with J gene TRBJ1-2; D is possibly TRBD1 (5 bases). This CDR3 spans 15 amino acids. V shed 2 bases and J shed 5 bases, with 15 bases lying between them. Germline CDR1 and CDR2: ENHRY and SYGVKD. CDR3: CAISEAIQEGYGYTF. Here the CDR3 DNA reads TGTGCCATCAGTGAGGCTATACAGGAAGGGTATGGCTACACCTTC.

V is TRBV11-3 and J is TRBJ2-1; no firm D call. Per the germline V gene, CDR1 is SGHNT and CDR2 is YENEEA. Between the trimmed V and J ends, which lost 0 bases and 8 bases, there was a span of 17 bases. The CDR3 length is 16 residues. CDR3 sequence (DNA): TGTGCCAGCAGCTTAGATGGGGTCGGAACCGGAGATGAGCAGTTCTTC. Amino acids: CASSLDGVGTGDEQFF.

The genes are TRBV5-1 and TRBJ2-7, with TRBD1 as a possible D gene (6 bases). The V and J ends lost 1 base and 3 bases respectively, with 14 bases between them. The CDR3 covers 15 residues. Germline assignment: CDR1 SGHRS and CDR2 YFSETQ. Here the CDR3 reads CASSLSGARNYEQYF. DNA of the CDR3: TGCGCCAGCAGCTTGTCAGGGGCCAGAAACTACGAGCAGTACTTC.

J is TRBJ2-7 and V is TRBV6-5; 8 bases fit TRBD1. Trimming removed 6 bases from V and 5 bases from J; junction bases left unmatched: 9. Germline V lookup: CDR1 MNHEY, CDR2 SVGAGI. The CDR3 is made up of 14 amino acids. CDR3 nucleotide sequence: TGTGCCAGCAGAACCGAACAGGGGGGAGACGAGCAGTACTTC. Translated, it gives CASRTEQGGDEQYF.

The gene calls are TRBV2 and TRBJ2-7; D gene ambiguous. Germline assignment: CDR1 SNHLY and CDR2 FYNNEI. The CDR3 has 13 amino acids. Trimming took off 1 base at V and 3 bases at J, with 7 bases between the two ends. This CDR3 is CASSEGDGYEQYF. The CDR3 coding sequence is TGTGCCAGCAGTGAAGGGGATGGCTACGAGCAGTACTTC. The full variable domain, completed using reference TRBV2 and TRBJ2-7, is EPEVTQTPSHQVTQMGQEVILRCVPISNHLYFYWYRQILGQKVEFLVSFYNNEISEKSEIFDDQFSVERPDGSNFTLKIRSTKLEDSAMYFCASSEGDGYEQYFGPGTRLTVT.